The clone carrying this T cell receptor (beta chain) was detected once. There are 15 residues in the CDR3. Trimming at V came to 5 bases and at J to 4 bases, leaving 6 bases not matched to a gene. CDR1 is SGHTA, CDR2 FQGNSA, per germline. This record comes from a study of blood T cell repertoires in COVID-19. Across the whole study: Collection of acute and convalescent COVID-19 samples took place in the United States, Italy and Spain. Sources were T cells, B-cell-depleted T cells, or PBMCs; the material itself was cDNA or gDNA.

Method: immunoSEQ multiplex PCR; TCRdb's copy keeps in-frame clones and lacks some. The sample yields 140,000 or so clones, about 88% seen once. One Seattle source followed patients from active infection through their disease course. Sequencing input: peripheral blood. This sequence originates from a human donor with COVID-19, enrolled during active disease. The donor label of this sample is uncertain. The chain uses TRBV7-2 and TRBJ2-5, with 11 bases that match TRBD1. This CDR3 is CASSKGQGASETQYF. DNA of the CDR3: TGTGCCAGCAGCAAAGGACAGGGGGCTTCAGAGACCCAGTACTTC. The entire variable domain, with the rest obtained from reference TRBV7-2 and TRBJ2-5, is as follows: GAGVSQSPSNKVTEKGKDVELRCDPISGHTALYWYRQSLGQGLEFLIYFQGNSAPDKSGLPSDRFSAERTGGSVSTLTIQRTQQEDSAVYLCASSKGQGASETQYFGPGTRLLVL.